The 23 T cell receptor beta chains below come from one sample, sequenced in a study of a mutant IDH1 vaccine in newly diagnosed glioma. Libraries were prepared by immunoSEQ multiplex PCR; TCRdb keeps only in-frame clonotypes and omits some of them. The sample has about 98,000 clones, 70% to 90% seen once; the top ten hold under 0.7%. Time point of the sample: baseline, week 1 (first vaccination visit). The treatment was: pre-vaccination baseline after standard-of-care therapy. The starting material was PBMCs, obtained from a glioma patient treated with radiotherapy, temozolomide or both. The receptors originated from a woman in her forties or fifties with glioma.

This clone has only a few counts. This chain links TRBV6-5 with TRBJ2-2, with 7 positions matching TRBD2. The CDR3 runs to 14 residues. CDR1 is MNHEY, CDR2 SVGAGI, per germline. V gave up 4 bases and J gave up 4 bases; unmatched junction bases: 3. CDR3 DNA sequence: TGTGCCAGCAGTTCCCCGGGGGGCACCGGGGAGCTGTTTTTT. Its protein is CASSSPGGTGELFF.

In its sample, this clone was seen once. The V and J genes are TRBV7-3 and TRBJ2-1, with a tentative D call TRBD2 (6 bases). The germline gives CDR1 SGHTA, CDR2 FQGTGA. Trimming stripped 1 base from V and 3 bases from J, with 10 bases between. The CDR3 covers 15 residues. The CDR3 sequence is CASSLMASDYNEQFF. CDR3 DNA: TGTGCCAGCAGCTTAATGGCTAGCGACTACAATGAGCAGTTCTTC.

This rearrangement joins TRBV18 to TRBJ1-4; a weak D match, TRBD1 (5 bases). The germline V gene encodes CDR1 KGHSH and CDR2 LQKENI. The CDR3 has 16 amino acids. The germline V and J ends were trimmed by 4 bases and 0 bases, with 12 bases remaining between them. The CDR3 coding sequence is TGTGCCAGCTCACGGGGACGCAGCGCAACTAATGAAAAACTGTTTTTT. It is translated as CASSRGRSATNEKLFF.

The chain recombines TRBV7-3 with TRBJ1-3; D gene unclear. Per the germline V gene, CDR1 is SGHTA and CDR2 is FQGTGA. The length of the CDR3 is 14 residues. V was shortened by 4 bases and J by 0 bases, with 7 bases between the two germline ends. CDR3 DNA sequence: TGTGCCAGCAGCTCCCAGAGCTCTGGAAACACCATATATTTT. Translation: CASSSQSSGNTIYF.

The J gene is TRBJ2-5, the V gene TRBV20-1, with D hard to call. V was clipped by 3 bases and J by 4 bases, with 3 bases between them. CDR3 length: 10 amino acids. Germline values: CDR1 DFQATT, CDR2 SNEGSKA (reference sequence). As DNA, the CDR3 is TGCAGTGCTAGCTTAGAGACCCAGTACTTC. This encodes CSASLETQYF.

This sequence joins TRBV30 and TRBJ2-7; TRBD2 aligns across 8 bases. V lost 2 bases, J lost 3 bases, and 6 bases stayed unmatched. This CDR3 region has 14 residues. The germline gives CDR1 GTSNPN, CDR2 SVGIG (reference sequence). The CDR3 sequence is CAWSPTGGRYEQYF. The CDR3 nucleotides are TGTGCCTGGAGTCCCACGGGGGGGCGCTACGAGCAGTACTTC.

In DNA form, the CDR3 reads TGCGCCAGCAGTGAGACAGGGGGCTCCTACGAGCAGTACTTC. This codes for CASSETGGSYEQYF. The chain combines TRBV10-2 with TRBJ2-7, with 8 nucleotides matching TRBD1. J was trimmed by 0 bases and V by 2 bases; bases with no gene match: 0. The CDR3 has 14 residues. Looked up from germline, CDR1 is WSHSY and CDR2 is SAAADI.

The V and J genes are TRBV28 and TRBJ1-3; 10 positions agree with TRBD1. J was trimmed by 1 base and V by 5 bases; bases with no gene match: 5. The CDR3 contains 16 residues. Germline values: CDR1 MDHEN, CDR2 SYDVKM. CDR3 sequence: CASSRQGAESGNTIYF. The DNA of the CDR3 is TGTGCCAGCAGTCGACAGGGGGCTGAGTCTGGAAACACCATATATTTT.

The gene calls are TRBV5-4 and TRBJ2-3; D remains unclear. V shed 0 bases and J shed 3 bases, with 14 bases lying between them. The CDR3 is 16 amino acids. The germline CDR1 and CDR2 sequences are SGHNT and YYREEE (reference sequence). The CDR3 DNA sequence: TGTGCCAGCAGCTTGGGGCTCGGTGAAGGGACAGATACGCAGTATTTT. As protein: CASSLGLGEGTDTQYF.

The chain couples TRBV23-1 to TRBJ1-4, with D hard to call. TRBV23-1 is an ORF for which the function is uncertain. The CDR3 runs 20 residues. Trimming removed 2 bases from V and 0 bases from J, with 22 bases in between. CDR3 residues: CASSQSLGLGGLATNEKLFF. CDR3 DNA: TGCGCCAGCAGTCAAAGTCTGGGTTTGGGCGGGCTAGCAACTAATGAAAAACTGTTTTTT.

This clone was recorded only once. CDR3 sequence (DNA): TGTGCCAGCAGCTTAGTGGGAGGGCCTGAGAATGAGCAGTTCTTC. This translates into CASSLVGGPENEQFF. The chain has TRBV7-8 and TRBJ2-1, with 7 bases matching TRBD2. CDR3 length: 15 amino acids. Germline CDR1 reads SGHVS; CDR2 reads FQNEAQ. V shed 1 base, J shed 7 bases, and the junction held 7 bases outside the gene matches.

CDR3 sequence: CASGLGRPSALRGTEAFF. In DNA, the CDR3 is TGTGCTAGTGGTTTGGGACGCCCCTCAGCCCTCCGAGGGACTGAAGCTTTCTTT. The chain is built from TRBV12-5 and TRBJ1-1; D not certain. The length of the CDR3 is 18 residues. V lost 1 base, J lost 5 bases, and 23 bases lay in between. The germline V gene encodes CDR1 LGHNT and CDR2 FRNRAP.

The chain recombines TRBV7-9 with TRBJ2-5, with 8 bases matching TRBD2. The DNA end lines up better with TRBJ2-7; the J call may be wrong. Per the germline V gene, CDR1 is SEHNR and CDR2 is FQNEAQ (reference sequence). The CDR3 covers 16 residues. CDR3 protein: CASSPRGREALYEQYF. CDR3 nucleotide sequence: TGTGCCAGCAGCCCCCGGGGGCGGGAGGCCCTCTACGAGCAGTACTTC.

V and J are TRBV13 and TRBJ2-2; 9 nucleotides match TRBD2. J gave up 7 bases and V 5 bases, and 11 bases lay outside the gene matches. Germline V CDR1 and CDR2: PRHDT, FYEKMQ (reference sequence). The CDR3 runs to 16 residues. CDR3 nucleotide sequence: TGTGCCAGCAGCGGAATCGGACTAGCGAGAGGCGGGGAGCTGTTTTTT. Translated: CASSGIGLARGGELFF. Using reference TRBV13 and TRBJ2-2 for the parts outside the CDR3, the full variable domain is AAGVIQSPRHLIKEKRETATLKCYPIPRHDTVYWYQQGPGQDPQFLISFYEKMQSDKGSIPDRFSAQQFSDYHSELNMSSLELGDSALYFCASSGIGLARGGELFFGEGSRLTVL.

This chain links TRBV7-9 with TRBJ2-7; maybe TRBD2 (5 bases). Trimming took off 0 bases at V and 3 bases at J, with 9 bases between the two ends. Germline assignment: CDR1 SEHNR and CDR2 FQNEAQ (reference sequence). The CDR3 is made up of 14 amino acids. The CDR3 region is CASSLASSRYEQYF. CDR3 sequence (DNA): TGTGCCAGCAGCTTAGCGTCTAGCCGCTACGAGCAGTACTTC.

The chain recombines TRBV29-1 with TRBJ1-1; D gene unclear. From germline, CDR1 is SQVTM and CDR2 ANQGSEA. The CDR3 has 11 residues. CDR3 in DNA: TGCTCGATAGAGAGAAACACTGAAGCTTTCTTT. Its translation is CSIERNTEAFF.

The rearrangement uses TRBV7-8 and TRBJ2-1; 8 bases agree with TRBD2. The germline gives CDR1 SGHVS, CDR2 FQNEAQ. The CDR3 sequence is 13 residues long. V trimming: 4 bases; J trimming: 7 bases; junction bases outside the gene matches: 3. CDR3 coding DNA: TGTGCCAGCAGCTCCGAGCGGGGGAATGAGCAGTTCTTC. Amino acids: CASSSERGNEQFF.

This clone was picked up a small number of times. The chain is built from TRBV7-3 and TRBJ2-2; D ambiguous. V was cut by 5 bases and J by 2 bases, with 3 bases left in between. The CDR3 sequence is 12 residues long. The V gene's germline CDR1 is SGHTA and CDR2 FQGTGA. CDR3 region: CASSPNTGELFF. As DNA, the CDR3 is TGTGCCAGCAGCCCTAACACCGGGGAGCTGTTTTTT. Supplemented by reference TRBV7-3 and TRBJ2-2, the full variable domain reads GAGVSQTPSNKVTEKGKYVELRCDPISGHTALYWYRQSLGQGPEFLIYFQGTGAADDSGLPNDRFFAVRPEGSVSTLKIQRTERGDSAVYLCASSPNTGELFFGEGSRLTVL.

The chain uses TRBV9 and TRBJ1-1, with D possibly matching TRBD1 (6 bases). V was shortened by 0 bases and J by 0 bases, with 9 bases between the two germline ends. Germline V lookup: CDR1 SGDLS, CDR2 YYNGEE. The CDR3 runs to 15 residues. CDR3 loop: CASSVDGTLNTEAFF. The CDR3 nucleotides read TGTGCCAGCAGCGTAGATGGGACACTGAACACTGAAGCTTTCTTT.

The chain combines TRBV28 with TRBJ2-3; the D gene could be TRBD1 or TRBD2 (5 bases each). V shed 11 bases and J shed 2 bases, with 14 bases lying between them. This CDR3 is 13 amino acids long. Germline CDR1 and CDR2: MDHEN and SYDVKM. The CDR3 region is CAWGNLATDTQYF. The CDR3 DNA sequence: TGTGCCTGGGGGAACCTAGCCACAGATACGCAGTATTTT.

This rearrangement joins TRBV5-1 to TRBJ2-6; the D gene could be TRBD1 or TRBD2 (6 bases each). Trimming took off 1 base at V and 0 bases at J, with 11 bases between the two ends. CDR1 SGHRS and CDR2 YFSETQ come from the germline V gene. The CDR3 length is 17 residues. The CDR3 region is CASSLQGGLSGANVLTF. Here the CDR3 DNA reads TGCGCCAGCAGCTTGCAAGGGGGACTCTCTGGGGCCAACGTCCTGACTTTC.

The chain joins TRBV11-2 to TRBJ2-3; unclear D gene. The germline CDR1 and CDR2 sequences are SGHAT and FQNNGV. CDR3 size: 13 residues. V lost 7 bases, J lost 6 bases, and 14 bases lay in between. The CDR3 coding sequence is TGTGCCAGCACCCGCCAGACACAGGATACGCAGTATTTT. It codes for CASTRQTQDTQYF.

The chain has TRBV13 and TRBJ2-1, with 10 bases that match TRBD2. The J segment lost 8 bases and the V segment lost 5 bases, leaving 12 bases of the junction unmatched. The CDR3 is 16 amino acids. Germline values: CDR1 PRHDT, CDR2 FYEKMQ (reference sequence). CDR3 residues: CASSAWLAGVLDEQFF. In DNA, the CDR3 is TGTGCCAGCAGCGCCTGGCTAGCGGGAGTACTCGATGAGCAGTTCTTC.